These T cell receptor beta chains were read from a single sample in a study of blood T cell repertoires in COVID-19. Libraries were prepared by immunoSEQ multiplex PCR; TCRdb keeps only in-frame clonotypes and omits some of them. This table has fewer than 80,000 clones, approximately 90% appearing once. Input material: peripheral blood. These receptors came from a human donor in a cohort sampled during active COVID-19. CDR3s include the opening cysteine and the closing phenylalanine or tryptophan. A D gene is named only where the DNA matches it firmly. Only some rows state a clone size, as once, few, many or a class for expanded clones.

CDR3aa: CASRPRQDPLPQHF; abundance: NA; j_gene: TRBJ1-5; d_gene: NA; v_gene: TRBV27
CDR3aa: CASSLYGEGYTF; abundance: NA; j_gene: TRBJ1-2; d_gene: NA; v_gene: TRBV13
CDR3aa: CASSSSGTGSSYEQYF; abundance: NA; j_gene: TRBJ2-7; d_gene: TRBD1; v_gene: TRBV7-8
CDR3aa: CASSPPKGASRPPSTDTQYF; abundance: NA; j_gene: TRBJ2-3; d_gene: TRBD1; v_gene: TRBV7-8
CDR3aa: CASSPGQGNQETQYF; abundance: NA; j_gene: TRBJ2-5; d_gene: TRBD1; v_gene: TRBV9
CDR3aa: CASSQDVTGLFNYGYTF; abundance: NA; j_gene: TRBJ1-2; d_gene: NA; v_gene: TRBV4-3
CDR3aa: CASGRLAGGGGQETQYF; abundance: NA; j_gene: TRBJ2-5; d_gene: TRBD2; v_gene: TRBV7-9
CDR3aa: CASSESGGGNTIYF; abundance: NA; j_gene: TRBJ1-3; d_gene: NA; v_gene: TRBV10-2
CDR3aa: CASSSGDRGSRMNTEAFF; abundance: NA; j_gene: TRBJ1-1; d_gene: NA; v_gene: TRBV7-9
CDR3aa: CASSSRSGYTF; abundance: NA; j_gene: TRBJ1-2; d_gene: NA; v_gene: TRBV28
CDR3aa: CASSEPSGTYEQYF; abundance: NA; j_gene: TRBJ2-7; d_gene: TRBD2; v_gene: TRBV6-1
CDR3aa: CASSRAAKNTEAFF; abundance: NA; j_gene: TRBJ1-1; d_gene: NA; v_gene: TRBV6-6
CDR3aa: CASSLTGGDYGYTF; abundance: NA; j_gene: TRBJ1-2; d_gene: TRBD1; v_gene: TRBV28
CDR3aa: CASSLKGGPLENNKAFF; abundance: NA; j_gene: TRBJ1-1; d_gene: NA; v_gene: TRBV28
CDR3aa: CASSLAVTTDSYNEQFF; abundance: NA; j_gene: TRBJ2-1; d_gene: NA; v_gene: TRBV5-1
CDR3aa: CASSEWAYGYTF; abundance: NA; j_gene: TRBJ1-2; d_gene: NA; v_gene: TRBV6-1
CDR3aa: CASSYLAGGTQETQYF; abundance: NA; j_gene: TRBJ2-5; d_gene: TRBD2; v_gene: TRBV28
CDR3aa: CASSQRRATDTQYF; abundance: NA; j_gene: TRBJ2-3; d_gene: NA; v_gene: TRBV5-1
CDR3aa: CSPTGDTQYF; abundance: NA; j_gene: TRBJ2-3; d_gene: TRBD1; v_gene: TRBV20-1
CDR3aa: CASSPRGVSGGASADTQYF; abundance: NA; j_gene: TRBJ2-3; d_gene: TRBD2; v_gene: TRBV9
CDR3aa: CASSQGLAGGGEQYF; abundance: NA; j_gene: TRBJ2-7; d_gene: TRBD2; v_gene: TRBV3-1/TRBV3-2
CDR3aa: CASSLSSGGLMAQYF; abundance: NA; j_gene: TRBJ2-5; d_gene: TRBD2; v_gene: TRBV5-8
CDR3aa: CASSPWTGNGNQPQHF; abundance: NA; j_gene: TRBJ1-5; d_gene: TRBD1; v_gene: TRBV28
CDR3aa: CASSGRATLSSGNTIYF; abundance: NA; j_gene: TRBJ1-3; d_gene: NA; v_gene: TRBV6-9
CDR3aa: CASSLARPFTEAFF; abundance: NA; j_gene: TRBJ1-1; d_gene: NA; v_gene: TRBV7-2
CDR3aa: CASSRVAGGGTDTQYF; abundance: NA; j_gene: TRBJ2-3; d_gene: TRBD2; v_gene: TRBV5-4
CDR3aa: CASKVGSGGKTYEQYF; abundance: NA; j_gene: TRBJ2-7; d_gene: TRBD2; v_gene: TRBV2
CDR3aa: CASSVTASLTNTGELFF; abundance: NA; j_gene: TRBJ2-2; d_gene: NA; v_gene: TRBV2
CDR3aa: CASSARGLNSPLHF; abundance: medium-sized; j_gene: TRBJ1-6; d_gene: NA; v_gene: TRBV9
CDR3aa: CASSHAPGQGWNEQFF; abundance: NA; j_gene: TRBJ2-1; d_gene: NA; v_gene: TRBV14
CDR3aa: CSVSQGYEQYF; abundance: NA; j_gene: TRBJ2-7; d_gene: NA; v_gene: TRBV20-1
CDR3aa: CATSPGGAPGNTIYF; abundance: NA; j_gene: TRBJ1-3; d_gene: NA; v_gene: TRBV15
CDR3aa: CAISTDRVQPQHF; abundance: NA; j_gene: TRBJ1-5; d_gene: NA; v_gene: TRBV10-3
CDR3aa: CASKIASESGEQFF; abundance: NA; j_gene: TRBJ2-1; d_gene: NA; v_gene: TRBV6-5
CDR3aa: CAPRSLARTGELFF; abundance: NA; j_gene: TRBJ2-2; d_gene: TRBD2; v_gene: TRBV7-2
CDR3aa: CASSLTQGENSPLHF; abundance: NA; j_gene: TRBJ1-6; d_gene: TRBD1; v_gene: TRBV19
CDR3aa: CSNRHGGGETQYF; abundance: few; j_gene: TRBJ2-5; d_gene: TRBD2; v_gene: TRBV29-1
CDR3aa: CATSDLGGDRETQYF; abundance: NA; j_gene: TRBJ2-5; d_gene: NA; v_gene: TRBV24-1
CDR3aa: CASSGQGFGTYGYTF; abundance: NA; j_gene: TRBJ1-2; d_gene: TRBD1; v_gene: TRBV28
CDR3aa: CASSWNRGGNTEAFF; abundance: NA; j_gene: TRBJ1-1; d_gene: TRBD1; v_gene: TRBV7-2
CDR3aa: CASSLRRTGGNQPQHF; abundance: NA; j_gene: TRBJ1-5; d_gene: TRBD1; v_gene: TRBV28
CDR3aa: CASSLSGNTIYF; abundance: once; j_gene: TRBJ1-3; d_gene: NA; v_gene: TRBV5-6
CDR3aa: CASSVDRDPYEQYF; abundance: NA; j_gene: TRBJ2-7; d_gene: NA; v_gene: TRBV9
CDR3aa: CASSLGQGAVTGELFF; abundance: NA; j_gene: TRBJ2-2; d_gene: TRBD1; v_gene: TRBV7-8
CDR3aa: CASSQRPGAQETQYF; abundance: NA; j_gene: TRBJ2-5; d_gene: NA; v_gene: TRBV3-1/TRBV3-2
CDR3aa: CATSKDRSYEQYF; abundance: NA; j_gene: TRBJ2-7; d_gene: TRBD1; v_gene: TRBV15
CDR3aa: CASSSGALKEYGYTF; abundance: NA; j_gene: TRBJ1-2; d_gene: NA; v_gene: TRBV7-2
CDR3aa: CASSLTGSEQYF; abundance: NA; j_gene: TRBJ2-7; d_gene: NA; v_gene: TRBV12-3/TRBV12-4
CDR3aa: CASSEFGGTGSSYNSPLHF; abundance: NA; j_gene: TRBJ1-6; d_gene: TRBD1; v_gene: TRBV6-1
CDR3aa: CASGLAGNLYNEQFF; abundance: NA; j_gene: TRBJ2-1; d_gene: NA; v_gene: TRBV28
CDR3aa: CASSPPGHTLIANYGYTF; abundance: NA; j_gene: TRBJ1-2; d_gene: NA; v_gene: TRBV7-9
CDR3aa: CASSVRGSGNTIYF; abundance: few; j_gene: TRBJ1-3; d_gene: NA; v_gene: TRBV2
CDR3aa: CASSPGPRAPYNSPLHF; abundance: few; j_gene: TRBJ1-6; d_gene: NA; v_gene: TRBV11-2
CDR3aa: CASSATGGRGEQYF; abundance: NA; j_gene: TRBJ2-7; d_gene: TRBD1; v_gene: TRBV3-1/TRBV3-2
CDR3aa: CASSSQENYGYTF; abundance: NA; j_gene: TRBJ1-2; d_gene: NA; v_gene: TRBV27
CDR3aa: CASNSGALSSYNEQFF; abundance: NA; j_gene: TRBJ2-1; d_gene: NA; v_gene: TRBV7-9
CDR3aa: CAIRDLNGADTEAFF; abundance: NA; j_gene: TRBJ1-1; d_gene: NA; v_gene: TRBV10-3